A single sample is the source of the 29 T cell receptor beta chains below, sequenced in a study of blood T cells in healthy people across ages. Primers used in a second PCR of roughly 7 to 11 cycles were a sample-barcoded 5' primer and a J-beta primer mix. TCRdb recomputed calls from the 5' RACE reads with MiXCR, one row per CDR3 protein. There are about 1.8 million distinct CDR3 sequences in the sample; roughly 52% occur only once, and approximately 2.1% lies in the top ten. What was sequenced was blood. The receptors derive from a woman between 40 and 50 years old in good health.

About this clonotype: One end of the junction does not line up with germline, which may come from a read error. V and J are TRBV7-2 and TRBJ1-4; D uncertain. This CDR3 has 14 residues. Germline CDR1 is SGHTA and CDR2 is FQGNSA. The CDR3 DNA reads TGTGCCAGCAGCAAAACGTCGCGGGCCGAAAGACTGTTTTTT. Translating gives CASSKTSRAERLFF.

This clonotype was seen only a few times. The rearrangement joins TRBV7-8 to TRBJ1-2, with D possibly matching TRBD1 (5 bases). The germline V gene encodes CDR1 SGHVS and CDR2 FQNEAQ. The CDR3 length is 13 residues. Trimming removed 2 bases at V and 7 bases at J, with 11 bases between. The CDR3 coding sequence is TGTGCCAGCAGCTTATTGGAGGGGACTGGCTACACCTTC. Amino acid sequence: CASSLLEGTGYTF.

This chain joins TRBV12-3 or TRBV12-4 and TRBJ2-1, with D perhaps TRBD2 (6 bases). The CDR3 has 15 amino acids. V lost 3 bases to trimming and J lost 6 bases, with 15 bases between them. The CDR3 DNA is TGTGCCAGCAGTTTTGTCCTCCGGGGGAGCAATGAGCAGTTCTTC. Its translation: CASSFVLRGSNEQFF.

This clonotype appeared a few times. The V call is TRBV5-1, the J call TRBJ2-7; TRBD2 aligns across 11 bases. V lost 0 bases and J lost 3; bases outside the gene matches: 8. Germline loops: CDR1 SGHRS, CDR2 YFSETQ. The CDR3 has 17 residues. The CDR3 DNA is TGCGCCAGCAGCTTGGGTAGCGGGGGGGCCAACTTCTACGAGCAGTACTTC. Translated: CASSLGSGGANFYEQYF. Together with reference TRBV5-1 and TRBJ2-7, the CDR3 gives the full variable domain: KAGVTQTPRYLIKTRGQQVTLSCSPISGHRSVSWYQQTPGQGLQFLFEYFSETQRNKGNFPGRFSGRQFSNSRSEMNVSTLELGDSALYLCASSLGSGGANFYEQYFGPGTRLTVT.

The chain combines TRBV3-1 with TRBJ2-3; TRBD2 matches at 7 bases. The V segment lost 4 bases and the J segment 4 bases; nucleotides outside the gene matches: 8. The CDR3 is 15 residues long. In germline, CDR1 is LGHDT, CDR2 YNNKEL (reference sequence). In DNA form, the CDR3 reads TGTGCCAGCAGCCGAACCGGACTAGAACCAGATACGCAGTATTTT. As protein: CASSRTGLEPDTQYF.

This sequence joins TRBV7-3 and TRBJ2-3, with D uncertain. V gave up 4 bases and J gave up 6 bases, with 14 bases separating them. Germline CDR1 reads SGHTA; CDR2 reads FQGTGA. This CDR3 has 14 residues. CDR3 sequence reads: CASSSQLARDTQYF. CDR3 DNA: TGTGCCAGCAGCTCTCAACTGGCACGGGATACGCAGTATTTT. The whole variable domain, remainder taken from reference TRBV7-3 and TRBJ2-3, is GAGVSQTPSNKVTEKGKYVELRCDPISGHTALYWYRQSLGQGPEFLIYFQGTGAADDSGLPNDRFFAVRPEGSVSTLKIQRTERGDSAVYLCASSSQLARDTQYFGPGTRLTVL.

V is TRBV4-3 and J is TRBJ2-1; tentatively, D is TRBD2 (7 bases). The CDR3 extends over 16 amino acids. Trimming stripped 2 bases from V and 3 bases from J, with 14 bases between. Per germline, CDR1 LGHNA and CDR2 YSLEER. The CDR3 DNA reads TGCGCCAGCAGCCAAAAAGGGGGGGAAGTCTACAATGAGCAGTTCTTC. This encodes CASSQKGGEVYNEQFF.

On this clonotype: A much larger clone is a single base away; this may be a read error. This chain uses TRBV28 with TRBJ2-7, with D unclear. Trimming took 4 bases from V and 3 from J, leaving 7 bases between them. Per the germline V gene, CDR1 is MDHEN and CDR2 is SYDVKM. The CDR3 loop spans 12 amino acids. In DNA, the CDR3 is TGTGCCAGCAGTTCAGAGTACTACGAGCAGTACTTC. The encoded protein is CASSSEYYEQYF.

The genes are TRBV10-3 and TRBJ2-5, with 8 bases identical to TRBD1. The CDR3 runs to 14 residues. Germline loops: CDR1 ENHRY, CDR2 SYGVKD. V shed 5 bases and J 2 bases; nucleotides not matched to a gene: 4. CDR3 coding DNA: TGTGCCATCAGTCCCGGACAGGGTCAAGAGACCCAGTACTTC. This gives the protein CAISPGQGQETQYF.

The chain links TRBV4-3 to TRBJ2-1; 10 bases are shared with TRBD1. The V segment lost 1 base and the J segment 8 bases; nucleotides outside the gene matches: 5. Germline V gives CDR1 LGHNA, CDR2 YSLEER. The CDR3 is made up of 15 amino acids. This CDR3 reads CASSQGRQGAYEQFF. The CDR3 coding sequence is TGCGCCAGCAGCCAAGGGCGACAGGGGGCTTATGAGCAGTTCTTC.

The chain has TRBV20-1 and TRBJ2-4; 8 nucleotides agree with TRBD1. CDR1 DFQATT and CDR2 SNEGSKA come from the germline V gene (reference sequence). V lost 5 bases to trimming and J lost 1 base; unmatched junction nucleotides: 13. CDR3 length equals 17 residues. CDR3 in amino acids: CSAAGQAELRAKNIQYF. CDR3 sequence (DNA): TGCAGTGCTGCGGGACAGGCCGAACTTCGGGCCAAAAACATTCAGTACTTC.

This clonotype was picked up a small number of times. The gene calls are TRBV20-1 and TRBJ2-1; 11 bases line up with TRBD2. Germline trimming cut 5 bases from V and 6 bases from J; bases unmatched to any gene: 12. Per germline, CDR1 DFQATT and CDR2 SNEGSKA (reference sequence). This CDR3 comprises 16 residues. The CDR3 bases are TGCAGTGCTCGAACCATTAGCGGGGGGGCCTTCAATGAGCAGTTCTTC. This codes for CSARTISGGAFNEQFF.

Note on this clonotype: This may come from a read error, since a much larger clone is one base off. The chain's CDR3 is CSVERIYPYNEQYF. For the CDR3, the DNA is TGCAGCGTAGAAAGGATTTATCCCTACAATGAGCAGTACTTC. This chain uses TRBV29-1 with TRBJ2-5, with unresolved D. This CDR3 comprises 14 residues. The germline gives CDR1 SQVTM, CDR2 ANQGSEA. Trimming removed 6 bases from V and 11 bases from J, with 25 bases in between.

V usage is TRBV4-1 and J usage is TRBJ2-4, with 8 positions matching TRBD1. With V trimmed by 1 base and J by 2 bases, 10 bases remained unmatched. Germline values: CDR1 MGHRA, CDR2 YSYEKL. The CDR3 consists of 18 residues. In nucleotides, the CDR3 is TGCGCCAGCAGCCAAGGAAACCCGACAGGGGATTCCAAAAACATTCAGTACTTC. It codes for CASSQGNPTGDSKNIQYF.

The chain couples TRBV2 to TRBJ1-6; TRBD1 is a possible D gene (5 bases). The V end lost 5 bases, the J end lost 10 bases, and 15 bases lay between the germline ends. Germline lookup yields CDR1 SNHLY and CDR2 FYNNEI. The CDR3 extends over 14 amino acids. The CDR3 DNA sequence: TGTGCCAGCAGTAATCCTAACGAGGGGTCACCCCTCCACTTT. Its translation is CASSNPNEGSPLHF.

The CDR3 DNA reads TGTGCCACCAGCAGAGGTCGGGAAGAGACCCAGTACTTC. Translation: CATSRGREETQYF. The rearrangement uses TRBV15 and TRBJ2-5, with no clear D. Per the germline V gene, CDR1 is LNHNV and CDR2 is YYDKDF (reference sequence). V was trimmed by 1 base and J by 3 bases, leaving 6 bases between them. The CDR3 totals 13 residues. Full variable domain (rest looked up from reference TRBV15 and TRBJ2-5): DAMVIQNPRYQVTQFGKPVTLSCSQTLNHNVMYWYQQKSSQAPKLLFHYYDKDFNNEADTPDNFQSRRPNTSFCFLDIRSPGLGDTAMYLCATSRGREETQYFGPGTRLLVL.

The chain links TRBV29-1 to TRBJ1-2; possible D gene TRBD1, 5 bases. The germline gives CDR1 SQVTM, CDR2 ANQGSEA. Trimming pared 4 bases from V and 3 bases from J, leaving 21 bases between. This CDR3 comprises 16 residues. CDR3 amino acids: CSVVESSGRADYGYTF. The DNA for the CDR3 is TGCAGCGTTGTTGAGTCATCGGGACGGGCTGACTATGGCTACACCTTC. Complete variable domain (other parts from reference TRBV29-1 and TRBJ1-2): SAVISQKPSRDICQRGTSLTIQCQVDSQVTMMFWYRQQPGQSLTLIATANQGSEATYESGFVIDKFPISRPNLTFSTLTVSNMSPEDSSIYLCSVVESSGRADYGYTFGSGTRLTVV.

The chain employs TRBV7-2 and TRBJ2-5; 10 nucleotides line up with TRBD2. The CDR3 runs to 16 residues. The junction had 7 bases not matched to a gene; V was cut back by 0 bases and J by 6 bases. Per germline, CDR1 SGHTA and CDR2 FQGNSA. The CDR3 DNA reads as TGTGCCAGCAGCTTAGCGCCGAGCGGGGGGGCAAAGACCCAGTACTTC. Translation gives CASSLAPSGGAKTQYF.

This rearrangement joins TRBV7-9 to TRBJ2-5; tentatively, D is TRBD1 (6 bases). The CDR3 is 15 amino acids. With 7 bases removed from V and 0 bases from J, the gap between germline ends came to 15 bases. Germline values: CDR1 SEHNR, CDR2 FQNEAQ (reference sequence). In DNA, the CDR3 is TGTGCCAGCACCCAGGGGAGAGAACACCAAGAGACCCAGTACTTC. Translation: CASTQGREHQETQYF.

J is TRBJ2-3 and V is TRBV24-1; TRBD1 agrees at 10 bases. J gave up 1 base and V 9 bases, and 6 bases lay outside the gene matches. The germline CDR1 and CDR2 sequences are KGHDR and SFDVKD. This CDR3 comprises 15 residues. The CDR3 region is CATSFGQGGTDTQYF. CDR3 DNA: TGTGCCACCTCATTCGGACAGGGGGGCACAGATACGCAGTATTTT.

This clonotype has a single count. The chain employs TRBV20-1 and TRBJ1-2; maybe TRBD1 (6 bases). The CDR3 extends over 13 amino acids. Germline CDR1 is DFQATT and CDR2 is SNEGSKA (reference sequence). The CDR3 sequence is CAVGGAQGYGYTF. In DNA, the CDR3 is TGCGCGGTGGGGGGGGCGCAGGGCTATGGCTACACCTTC.

In DNA, the CDR3 is TGTGCCAGCAGCCTCACCGGGACGGTGAGCACAGATACGCAGTATTTT. Residues: CASSLTGTVSTDTQYF. This chain links TRBV9 with TRBJ2-3, with D possibly being TRBD1 or TRBD2 (5 bases each). The CDR3 contains 16 residues. Trimming pared 4 bases from V and 0 bases from J, leaving 15 bases between. Germline loops: CDR1 SGDLS, CDR2 YYNGEE.

The rearrangement uses TRBV9 and TRBJ2-3; D is undetermined. V was shortened by 0 bases and J by 1 base, with 15 bases between the two germline ends. Germline CDR1 reads SGDLS; CDR2 reads YYNGEE. The CDR3 contains 17 residues. The CDR3 loop reads CASSVEALVGGTDTQYF. DNA for the CDR3: TGTGCCAGCAGCGTAGAAGCCCTAGTTGGGGGCACAGATACGCAGTATTTT.

J is TRBJ1-1 and V is TRBV6-5, with D uncertain. Trimming left V 2 bases short and J 11 bases short, with 9 bases between. Germline CDR1 is MNHEY and CDR2 is SVGAGI. CDR3 length: 11 residues. As DNA, the CDR3 is TGTGCCAGCAGTTACGAGGGTAGGGCTTTCTTT. This codes for CASSYEGRAFF.

J is TRBJ1-4 and V is TRBV5-1; D is uncertain. In germline, CDR1 is SGHRS, CDR2 YFSETQ. This CDR3 contains 17 residues. Deletions cut 4 bases from V and 0 bases from J, with 16 bases between. The DNA for the CDR3 is TGCGCCAGCAGCCTGGATCCGGGTTTCGCAACTAATGAAAAACTGTTTTTT. Amino acids: CASSLDPGFATNEKLFF.

The chain recombines TRBV12-3 or TRBV12-4 with TRBJ1-2; 9 bases are a match to TRBD1. The V gene end was trimmed by 6 bases and the J gene end by 5 bases; junction bases not matched to a gene: 7. The CDR3 sequence is 14 residues long. CDR3 protein: CASRSTTGGYGYTF. The CDR3 nucleotides read TGTGCCAGCAGATCTACGACAGGGGGATATGGCTACACCTTC.

This clonotype came up a few times. V is TRBV7-2 and J is TRBJ2-7; D may be TRBD2 (5 bases). There are 14 residues in the CDR3. Germline assignment: CDR1 SGHTA and CDR2 FQGNSA. Deletions cut 0 bases from V and 7 bases from J, with 13 bases between. The CDR3 here is CASSLAGPRGEQYF. DNA for the CDR3: TGTGCCAGCAGCTTAGCTGGGCCGCGAGGGGAGCAGTACTTC. Looking up the rest from reference TRBV7-2 and TRBJ2-7 gives the full variable domain: GAGVSQSPSNKVTEKGKDVELRCDPISGHTALYWYRQSLGQGLEFLIYFQGNSAPDKSGLPSDRFSAERTGGSVSTLTIQRTQQEDSAVYLCASSLAGPRGEQYFGPGTRLTVT.

The chain couples TRBV20-1 to TRBJ2-1; 9 bases are a match to TRBD2. The closer fit of TRBJ2-7 to the DNA end suggests the J call may be wrong. There are 18 residues in the CDR3. Germline V CDR1 and CDR2: DFQATT, SNEGSKA (reference sequence). The CDR3 loop reads CSARGVLWRLAGYNEQYF. CDR3 in DNA: TGCAGTGCTAGAGGGGTTCTGTGGCGTCTAGCGGGGTACAATGAGCAGTACTTC.

V and J are TRBV4-1 and TRBJ2-1, with D possibly matching TRBD2 (5 bases). Trimming took 3 bases from V and 10 from J, leaving 13 bases between them. The CDR3 length is 13 residues. CDR1 MGHRA and CDR2 YSYEKL come from the germline V gene. The CDR3 spells CASSQTASREQFF. For the CDR3, the DNA is TGCGCCAGCAGCCAGACTGCTAGCAGGGAGCAGTTCTTC.